This TCR beta chain was profiled in a study of blood T cell repertoires in COVID-19. The overall study: Collection of acute and convalescent COVID-19 samples took place in the United States, Italy and Spain. The cDNA or gDNA used as material had been derived from T cells, B-cell-depleted T cells, or PBMCs.

The junction had 5 bases not matched to a gene; V was cut back by 6 bases and J by 5 bases. This CDR3 contains 13 residues. The germline gives CDR1 LNHDA, CDR2 SQIVND (reference sequence). Per the authors' pipeline: Scientists estimated how many nucleated cells there were by amplifying reference gene primers. Produced via immunoSEQ multiplex PCR; TCRdb's table is partial and in-frame only. That table is the source of V, J and clone size, and D and trimming were worked out from the DNA. Among nearly 80,000 clones listed, roughly 80% were seen once. The sample consisted of peripheral blood. The chain has TRBV19 and TRBJ1-2; TRBD1 aligns across 8 bases. The TCR was taken from a woman aged 65 to 85 with acute or convalescent COVID-19. CDR3 residues: CASSARGLYGYTF. CDR3 DNA: TGTGCCAGTAGCGCCAGGGGGCTGTATGGCTACACCTTC.